Included here is one T cell receptor beta chain sequence, with context. Germline lookup yields CDR1 MNHEY and CDR2 SVGAGI. Unmatched junction bases numbered 8, after V lost 6 bases and J lost 7 bases. This CDR3 contains 15 residues. Generated by immunoSEQ multiplex PCR, the TCRdb table keeps only in-frame clones and is missing some. The table records 81,000 or so clones, approximately 86% of them present only once. This sample was taken from a study of radiotherapy plus CTLA-4 blockade in lung cancer. This chain joins TRBV6-5 and TRBJ1-5; 11 bases map to TRBD1. The source was peripheral blood, collected from a patient treated with radiotherapy plus ipilimumab. The sequence was collected from a human donor with non-small cell lung cancer who had stable disease on radiotherapy plus ipilimumab. CDR3: CASSRGQGATQPQHF. The CDR3 nucleotides are TGTGCCAGCAGCCGCGGACAGGGGGCGACCCAGCCCCAGCATTTT.